These 32 T cell receptor beta chains share one sample of origin, sequenced in a study of T cells after posttransplantation cyclophosphamide. The method was immunoSEQ multiplex PCR; TCRdb's version includes in-frame clones alone and lacks a portion of them. The sample yields thousands of clones, 98% seen once. The sample taken for sequencing was naive CD8+ T cells sorted from PBMCs. These receptors all stem from a man aged 45 to 65 in good health, CMV-negative, and a related stem cell transplant donor.

The chain employs TRBV11-2 and TRBJ2-2; D may be TRBD1 (5 bases). Looked up from germline, CDR1 is SGHAT and CDR2 is FQNNGV. The length of the CDR3 is 13 residues. V shed 8 bases and J shed 3 bases, with 10 bases lying between them. The CDR3 DNA reads TGTGCCAGCTCACAAGGGGACACCGGGGAGCTGTTTTTT. Translating gives CASSQGDTGELFF.

The chain uses TRBV7-9 and TRBJ2-7, with TRBD1 as a possible D gene (6 bases). V was clipped by 5 bases and J by 3 bases, with 14 bases between them. The CDR3 has 14 amino acids. Germline CDR1 SEHNR, CDR2 FQNEAQ (reference sequence). The CDR3 spells CASSATEGVYEQYF. The DNA of the CDR3 is TGTGCCAGCAGCGCTACCGAGGGGGTCTACGAGCAGTACTTC. Full variable domain (rest looked up from reference TRBV7-9 and TRBJ2-7): DTGVSQNPRHKITKRGQNVTFRCDPISEHNRLYWYRQTLGQGPEFLTYFQNEAQLEKSRLLSDRFSAERPKGSFSTLEIQRTEQGDSAMYLCASSATEGVYEQYFGPGTRLTVT.

This chain uses TRBV9 with TRBJ2-7; possible D gene TRBD1, 5 bases. The germline V gene has CDR1 SGDLS and CDR2 YYNGEE. The CDR3 contains 14 residues. With 1 base removed from V and 0 bases from J, the gap between germline ends came to 8 bases. CDR3 DNA: TGTGCCAGCAGCGTAACCCAGGGCTCCTACGAGCAGTACTTC. This codes for CASSVTQGSYEQYF.

The V and J genes are TRBV6-5 and TRBJ2-1, with a tentative D call TRBD2 (6 bases). The CDR3 is made up of 13 amino acids. Germline values: CDR1 MNHEY, CDR2 SVGAGI. V dropped 0 bases and J dropped 6 bases, with 6 bases sitting between them. The CDR3 is CASSYSEGNEQFF. The CDR3 DNA reads TGTGCCAGCAGTTACTCGGAGGGCAATGAGCAGTTCTTC.

The chain employs TRBV2 and TRBJ1-1, with 9 bases identical to TRBD1. Germline V gene lookup returns CDR1 SNHLY and CDR2 FYNNEI. This CDR3 has 11 residues. Losses at the gene ends were 8 bases for V and 9 bases for J; bases not matched to a gene: 4. The DNA of the CDR3 is TGTGCCAGCCTACAGGGGGCGCAAGCTTTCTTT. This gives the protein CASLQGAQAFF.

J is TRBJ2-3 and V is TRBV27; D possibly corresponds to TRBD1 (7 bases). This CDR3 is built from 11 residues. V shed 11 bases and J shed 4 bases, with 10 bases lying between them. Per the germline V gene, CDR1 is MNHEY and CDR2 is SMNVEV (reference sequence). CDR3 in amino acids: CAGGTADTQYF. The CDR3 nucleotides read TGTGCCGGGGGGACAGCAGATACGCAGTATTTT.

The chain joins TRBV6-5 to TRBJ2-5; TRBD2 aligns across 7 bases. Per germline, CDR1 MNHEY and CDR2 SVGAGI. This CDR3 comprises 15 residues. V lost 0 bases to trimming and J lost 4 bases; unmatched junction nucleotides: 5. DNA for the CDR3: TGTGCCAGCAGTTACTCCCTAGCGGTGGGAGAGACCCAGTACTTC. Translated: CASSYSLAVGETQYF.

Of note for this clone: A junction boundary mismatches the germline segment, possibly from a read error. The CDR3 spells CASSHGTGVPNEQFF. Written as DNA, the CDR3 is TGTGCTAGCAGCCACGGGACAGGGGTTCCCAATGAGCAGTTCTTC. This rearrangement joins TRBV7-7 to TRBJ2-1, with 10 bases fitting TRBD1. The CDR3 runs to 15 residues. Germline V gene sequence: CDR1 SSHAT, CDR2 FNYEAQ (reference sequence).

The chain carries TRBV7-9 and TRBJ1-1, with 8 bases that match TRBD1. V trimming: 2 bases; J trimming: 2 bases; junction bases outside the gene matches: 4. Germline V CDR1 and CDR2: SEHNR, FQNEAQ (reference sequence). The CDR3 runs 15 residues. Here the CDR3 DNA reads TGTGCCAGCAGCTTACGGACAGGGCCTAACACTGAAGCTTTCTTT. Translating gives CASSLRTGPNTEAFF.

V and J are TRBV6-1 and TRBJ1-5, with a weak D call TRBD1 (5 bases). Germline V gives CDR1 MNHNS, CDR2 SASEGT. The CDR3 has 15 amino acids. V was clipped by 7 bases and J by 0 bases, with 13 bases between them. The CDR3 sequence: CASTAGAFSNQPQHF. DNA for the CDR3: TGTGCCAGCACCGCTGGGGCATTTAGCAATCAGCCCCAGCATTTT.

The chain recombines TRBV5-8 with TRBJ1-4; the D is unclear. Germline CDR1 reads SGHTS; CDR2 reads YDEGEE. The CDR3 is 14 residues long. V lost 0 bases to trimming and J lost 8 bases, with 11 bases between them. In DNA, the CDR3 is TGTGCCAGCAGCTTGGGTCAGCTAGACGAAAAACTGTTTTTT. This sequence encodes CASSLGQLDEKLFF.

The V call is TRBV7-9, the J call TRBJ1-1; D may be TRBD1 (6 bases). Germline CDR1 reads SEHNR; CDR2 reads FQNEAQ (reference sequence). This CDR3 region has 13 residues. V lost 4 bases and J lost 2, with 8 bases in between. The CDR3 region has the DNA TGTGCCAGCAGCTCCGGGACAAACACTGAAGCTTTCTTT. It yields the protein CASSSGTNTEAFF.

The chain joins TRBV9 to TRBJ2-3, with a weak D call TRBD1 (7 bases). Germline CDR1 is SGDLS and CDR2 is YYNGEE. The germline V and J ends were trimmed by 4 bases and 4 bases, with 13 bases remaining between them. CDR3 size: 14 residues. CDR3 residues: CASSTGDWADTQYF. The CDR3 DNA follows: TGTGCCAGCAGCACAGGGGACTGGGCAGATACGCAGTATTTT.

The CDR3 sequence: CASSIRGRGRNTEAFF. Written as DNA, the CDR3 is TGTGCCAGTAGTATTAGGGGCAGGGGAAGGAACACTGAAGCTTTCTTT. V and J are TRBV19 and TRBJ1-1; tentative D call: TRBD1 (6 bases). The CDR3 is made up of 16 amino acids. V dropped 3 bases and J dropped 1 base, with 15 bases sitting between them. Germline CDR1 and CDR2: LNHDA and SQIVND (reference sequence). The entire variable domain, with the rest obtained from reference TRBV19 and TRBJ1-1, is as follows: DGGITQSPKYLFRKEGQNVTLSCEQNLNHDAMYWYRQDPGQGLRLIYYSQIVNDFQKGDIAEGYSVSREKKESFPLTVTSAQKNPTAFYLCASSIRGRGRNTEAFFGQGTRLTVV.

This chain connects TRBV7-8 to TRBJ1-2; the match to TRBD1 covers 9 bases. The trim removed 3 bases at V and 8 bases at J, leaving 7 bases unmatched. This CDR3 is built from 14 residues. Germline V gene lookup returns CDR1 SGHVS and CDR2 FQNEAQ. In DNA, the CDR3 is TGTGCCAGCAGCTTTTCACAGGGGGCGATCGGCTACACCTTC. This sequence encodes CASSFSQGAIGYTF.

The V call is TRBV19, the J call TRBJ2-1; TRBD1 matches 7 bases. This CDR3 has 16 residues. Germline V gives CDR1 LNHDA, CDR2 SQIVND (reference sequence). Trimming took 5 bases from V and 4 from J; bases not matched to a gene: 11. DNA for the CDR3: TGTGCCAGTAGTCACCGACAGGGAAGCGCTTACAATGAGCAGTTCTTC. Its translation is CASSHRQGSAYNEQFF. The full variable domain, its missing parts supplied by reference TRBV19 and TRBJ2-1, is DGGITQSPKYLFRKEGQNVTLSCEQNLNHDAMYWYRQDPGQGLRLIYYSQIVNDFQKGDIAEGYSVSREKKESFPLTVTSAQKNPTAFYLCASSHRQGSAYNEQFFGPGTRLTVL.

The chain links TRBV7-8 to TRBJ2-4, with TRBD2 matching 15 bases. This CDR3 comprises 18 residues. Unmatched junction bases numbered 4, after V lost 4 bases and J lost 0 bases. Germline V gives CDR1 SGHVS, CDR2 FQNEAQ. CDR3 sequence reads: CASSSGLAGGIAKNIQYF. CDR3 sequence (DNA): TGTGCCAGCAGCTCGGGACTAGCGGGAGGTATAGCCAAAAACATTCAGTACTTC.

This chain connects TRBV4-3 to TRBJ1-1; 8 bases align to TRBD1. Germline values: CDR1 LGHNA, CDR2 YSLEER. With 3 bases clipped from V and 11 bases from J, the junction kept 14 bases outside the gene matches. The CDR3 extends over 15 amino acids. DNA for the CDR3: TGCGCCAGCAGCCACCCCGGACAGGGAAGTTGTGGCGCTTTCTTT. This encodes CASSHPGQGSCGAFF.

The rearrangement joins TRBV4-1 to TRBJ2-7, with D possibly TRBD2 on 6 matching bases. The CDR3 totals 14 residues. Trimming took 2 bases from V and 4 from J, leaving 12 bases between them. Germline assignment: CDR1 MGHRA and CDR2 YSYEKL. CDR3: CASSQHAGTYEQYF. Written as DNA, the CDR3 is TGCGCCAGCAGCCAACACGCAGGGACTTACGAGCAGTACTTC.

The rearrangement joins TRBV7-9 to TRBJ1-2, with a weak D call TRBD1 (5 bases). There are 13 residues in the CDR3. Trimming took off 5 bases at V and 8 bases at J, with 15 bases between the two ends. Germline V gives CDR1 SEHNR, CDR2 FQNEAQ (reference sequence). CDR3 sequence: CASSPGSTEGYTF. The CDR3, as DNA: TGTGCCAGCAGCCCAGGGTCGACGGAGGGCTACACCTTC.

The chain combines TRBV27 with TRBJ1-1, with unresolved D. CDR3 size: 8 residues. Germline V CDR1 and CDR2: MNHEY, SMNVEV (reference sequence). The germline V and J ends were trimmed by 11 bases and 8 bases, with 6 bases remaining between them. CDR3 loop: CAAGEAFF. The CDR3 bases are TGTGCCGCCGGGGAAGCTTTCTTT.

This chain connects TRBV19 to TRBJ2-3, with a weak D call TRBD2 (6 bases). The V and J ends lost 6 bases and 4 bases respectively, with 11 bases between them. Per germline, CDR1 LNHDA and CDR2 SQIVND (reference sequence). The CDR3 is 13 residues long. CDR3 sequence: CASSPGTPDTQYF. The CDR3 coding sequence is TGTGCCAGTAGCCCAGGGACTCCAGATACGCAGTATTTT. The whole variable domain, remainder taken from reference TRBV19 and TRBJ2-3, is DGGITQSPKYLFRKEGQNVTLSCEQNLNHDAMYWYRQDPGQGLRLIYYSQIVNDFQKGDIAEGYSVSREKKESFPLTVTSAQKNPTAFYLCASSPGTPDTQYFGPGTRLTVL.

The chain has TRBV9 and TRBJ2-5; TRBD2 might be the D (6 bases). The CDR3 is 12 residues long. Trimming removed 3 bases at V and 10 bases at J, with 13 bases between. Looked up from germline, CDR1 is SGDLS and CDR2 is YYNGEE. In DNA, the CDR3 is TGTGCCAGCAGCGGATACCCCGGGGGCCAGTACTTC. It specifies CASSGYPGGQYF.

The V gene is TRBV4-2, the J gene TRBJ2-7; D remains unclear. V was shortened by 5 bases and J by 3 bases, with 14 bases between the two germline ends. Germline assignment: CDR1 LGHNA and CDR2 YNFKEQ. The CDR3 consists of 14 residues. CDR3 residues: CASSDGRQLYEQYF. The CDR3 bases are TGTGCCAGCAGCGATGGTCGTCAACTCTACGAGCAGTACTTC.

The rearrangement uses TRBV7-9 and TRBJ2-1; D is perhaps TRBD1 (6 bases). Germline V CDR1 and CDR2: SEHNR, FQNEAQ (reference sequence). The CDR3 is 16 residues long. Trimming took 5 bases from V and 4 from J, leaving 18 bases between them. The CDR3 here is CASSHWGYRAYNEQFF. The CDR3 DNA follows: TGTGCCAGCAGCCACTGGGGGTACAGGGCTTACAATGAGCAGTTCTTC.

The chain carries TRBV6-1 and TRBJ1-5; D not resolved. The germline CDR1 and CDR2 sequences are MNHNS and SASEGT. V was cut by 4 bases and J by 2 bases, with 15 bases left in between. This CDR3 contains 16 residues. CDR3 loop: CASSASSQRGNQPQHF. The CDR3 DNA reads TGTGCCAGCAGTGCTAGCTCCCAAAGGGGCAATCAGCCCCAGCATTTT.

The chain has TRBV4-2 and TRBJ2-7; 7 nucleotides align to TRBD2. Germline CDR1 is LGHNA and CDR2 is YNFKEQ. V shed 0 bases and J 4 bases; nucleotides not matched to a gene: 9. The CDR3 loop spans 16 amino acids. The DNA of the CDR3 is TGTGCCAGCAGCCAAGAAGCGCCGGGACTACAGTACGAGCAGTACTTC. This sequence encodes CASSQEAPGLQYEQYF.

V gene TRBV19 combines with J gene TRBJ1-1, with D tentatively TRBD1 (5 bases). Deletions cut 3 bases from V and 0 bases from J, with 8 bases between. Germline CDR1 LNHDA, CDR2 SQIVND (reference sequence). This CDR3 has 14 amino acids. CDR3 in amino acids: CASSIGAMNTEAFF. The CDR3 bases are TGTGCCAGTAGTATTGGGGCCATGAACACTGAAGCTTTCTTT.

The chain links TRBV6-5 to TRBJ2-1; D may be TRBD1 (6 bases). The CDR3 spans 15 residues. Trimming removed 2 bases at V and 8 bases at J, with 16 bases between. Germline values: CDR1 MNHEY, CDR2 SVGAGI. As DNA, the CDR3 is TGTGCCAGCAGTTACGTCGGCAGGGGTAATCATGAGCAGTTCTTC. Encoded protein: CASSYVGRGNHEQFF.

The chain employs TRBV6-5 and TRBJ1-3; D perhaps matches TRBD1 (5 bases). Trimming took 2 bases from V and 2 from J, leaving 10 bases between them. In germline, CDR1 is MNHEY, CDR2 SVGAGI. This CDR3 spans 15 amino acids. This CDR3 is CASSYAGGAGNTIYF. Written as DNA, the CDR3 is TGTGCCAGCAGTTACGCCGGGGGGGCTGGAAACACCATATATTTT.

V gene TRBV7-9 combines with J gene TRBJ2-7; TRBD1 might be the D (5 bases). Germline V gene sequence: CDR1 SEHNR, CDR2 FQNEAQ (reference sequence). The CDR3 extends over 15 amino acids. V lost 1 base to trimming and J lost 0 bases, with 10 bases between them. In DNA form, the CDR3 reads TGTGCCAGCAGCTTAGTGCAGGGCCCCTCCTACGAGCAGTACTTC. Its protein product is CASSLVQGPSYEQYF.

The chain links TRBV6-6 to TRBJ1-1; D might be TRBD1 (6 bases). V shed 5 bases and J shed 0 bases, with 13 bases lying between them. Looked up from germline, CDR1 is MNHNY and CDR2 is SVGAGI (reference sequence). This CDR3 has 15 amino acids. Here the CDR3 reads CASSPTRGLNTEAFF. The DNA for the CDR3 is TGTGCCAGCAGTCCGACCAGGGGACTGAACACTGAAGCTTTCTTT.